This T cell receptor beta chain is drawn from a study of cytomegalovirus exposure and HLA in healthy donors (dated 2017 in TCRdb). As for the study more broadly: In an earlier analysis of around 540 of the donors, 276 Gb of sequence data and approximately 100 million unique TCR beta sequences from about 179 million T cells were reported. About 300 gigabases of sequencing data and tens of millions of unique TCR sequences were included in an early release covering several hundred HLA-typed donors. Rather than using new phenotypic data, the later analysis identified candidate immune exposures from TCR beta sequences and from how often those sequences occurred across donors. The study aimed to test whether cataloging public T cell receptors could reveal signatures of past pathogen exposure. The number of typed donors differed by locus: roughly 629-630 for A, B, C, DRB1 and DQB1; about 520 for DQA1; 606 for DPA1; and about 470 for DPB1. Every discovery cohort repertoire had been produced on one sequencing platform. The study used immunosequencing to profile the T cell repertoires of approximately 630 subjects and linked those repertoires to cytomegalovirus serostatus. Roughly 5 DR-DQ haplotypes were handled as single units for association and clustering because linkage in the cohort was strong. HLA typing included class I and class II loci at four-digit resolution. Among the roughly 400 genotyped donors, 75% to 90% belonged to the genetic ancestry cluster associated with self-reported Caucasian donors. A later analysis re-examined previously published TCR beta repertoires from more than 550 donors and added high-resolution HLA genotyping to investigate patterns of TCR occurrence. Among about 360 genotyped donors of the cohort, an average of around 240,000 unique TCR beta nucleotide sequences were sequenced per donor, around a sixth of them non-productive. Along with the approximately 650-subject first cohort, a separate validation cohort of 120 different subjects was used. To decide whether each TCR beta V gene segment behaved as functional or pseudogenic, an earlier analysis of fewer than 750 of the donors relied on high-throughput TCR beta sequencing. Donor age, sex, ethnicity and CMV serostatus were compiled together with the repertoire data. In a later genetic analysis, genome-wide SNP genotypes for about 55% of the 666 donors were used, and that subset was treated as a discovery cohort. High-throughput TCR immunosequencing, statistical association of individual TCRs with disease status, and machine learning were combined to predict cytomegalovirus infection status.

Library method: the immunoSEQ multiplex PCR assay. The multiplex PCR relied on a mix of 60 forward primers for TCR Vbeta segments and 13 reverse primers for TCR Jbeta segments. The CDR3 region of rearranged TCR beta genes was amplified from genomic DNA with a multiplex PCR assay. The Illumina HiSeq System was used to sequence the amplified TCR beta libraries as 87-base-pair reads. The original methods were these. Across the 500 to 750 repertoires, a later analysis counted around 80 million unique TCR beta chains, some 11 million of which were shared by at least two donors. Raw reads were error-corrected and collapsed into unique sequences by a nearest-neighbor algorithm in which closely related sequences were merged to remove PCR and sequencing errors. Alignment of CDR3 sequences to IMGT reference sequences was used to assign V, D and J gene segments. For a sequence to be retained, at least a six-nucleotide match to both a V gene segment and a J gene segment was required. Rearrangements were called productive when the CDR3 lacked stop codons and stayed in frame with V and J; all others were non-productive. Following IMGT convention, CDR3 was defined as the stretch from the second conserved V-encoded cysteine up to the conserved J-encoded phenylalanine. The earlier analysis of 587 of the donors excluded sequences that lacked an unambiguous match to a single V gene segment. In an earlier analysis of some 590 of the donors, a V segment was called functional when productive rearrangements were above 56.7%, and segregating when the standard deviation between donors exceeded 5%. A statistical classification framework was built to diagnose cytomegalovirus status from the catalog of TCR beta chain sequences. V and J gene assignment, in a later analysis, came from comparing TCR nucleotide sequences with IMGT/GENE-DB human TR gene sequences. A later analysis assigned CDR3 sequences and most-parsimonious VDJ recombination scenarios with the TCRdist pipeline. A later analysis defined each TCR beta chain by its CDR3 amino acid sequence plus V-gene family, and excluded reads lacking a unique V-gene family. In a later analysis, around 650 highly shared, low-generation-probability nucleotide sequences were removed to address suspected cross-contamination and a sequencing artifact. In a later analysis, a clonal expansion index for each public chain was calculated from normalized within-repertoire ranks of inferred template counts. In a later analysis, generation probabilities were computed using a VDJ recombination model fitted to out-of-frame rearrangements, and the results were checked against IGoR. Hypergeometric tests were used in a later analysis to score TCR-TCR, TCR-HLA and TCR-CMV co-occurrence, with a repertoire-size bias correction applied to the TCR pairs. False discovery rates were estimated in a later analysis by permuting HLA or CMV assignments 20 times. In a later analysis, co-occurring TCRs were grouped using DBSCAN, and TCRdist sequence similarity was added for clustering within HLA-allele-positive subsets. Co-occurrence clustering excluded repertoires with fewer than 30,000 or more than 120,000 public chains, plus five with anomalous nucleotide sharing. In its TCRdb copy, this immuneACCESS table keeps in-frame sequences only and misses some clones. Where compared with another copy, unresolved V genes explain less than half of these, and the others have no known cause. The V and J calls and clone size come from that table; D and trimming were worked out from the DNA. The sample table contains 62,000 or so clones; only one count was recorded for around 87% of them. The biggest ten clones account for over 1.1% of the sample.

Regarding this clone: It lacks a known antigen. No qualities accompany the bases; no much larger clone lies one base away.

The cohort was made up of roughly 670 healthy bone marrow donors. At the time of sampling, every cohort member was nominally healthy, though immune exposures that went unrecorded were likely present. The donor was CMV seronegative and belonged to the group of around 350 seronegative cohort members. A peripheral blood sample was provided by each donor, and peripheral blood mononuclear cells were used for TCR beta sequencing. Genomic DNA was extracted from the blood cell samples with the Qiagen DNeasy Blood Extraction Kit. Study-wide findings and limitations: Most CMV-associated TCR beta chains appeared to be HLA-restricted in a later analysis, and the HLA associations seemed to be driven largely by CMV exposure. A later genetic analysis associated a missense DCLRE1C variant with V-gene and J-gene trimming of TCR beta chains, and an independent cohort replicated the association. Linkage disequilibrium might explain the correlated functional status among segregating V segments, but an unknown experimental factor could not be excluded. Presence/absence analyses assumed roughly uniform sequencing depth across donors, an assumption that may not hold. In the study, 150 to 200 TCR beta chains were listed as associated with cytomegalovirus. According to a later analysis, parvovirus B19, influenza, CMV and Epstein-Barr virus appeared linked to several top co-occurrence clusters. In both the original and validation cohorts, the classifier was reported to diagnose cytomegalovirus status with high specificity and sensitivity. A further reported finding was that TCR beta sequences accurately predicted the HLA-A and HLA-B alleles for most subjects in the first cohort. A cluster of highly shared sequence variants was judged likely to be a technical artifact of the sequencing pipeline. Over 15 rarely observed V segments, including chromosome 9 orphons, were excluded from the earlier analysis of some 590 of the donors because counts were too low. In a later analysis, HLA-associated TCR beta chains were found to be more clonally expanded and to have lower generation probabilities than equally common non-associated chains. According to a later genetic analysis, donors in an Asian-associated ancestry cluster had fewer N-insertions in productive TCRs than the approximately 650-donor mean. At a false discovery rate of 0.05, a later analysis linked fewer than 20,000 TCR beta sequences to specific HLA alleles. Strong co-occurrence of HLA alleles, especially DR and DQ, made assigning TCR associations to individual alleles difficult. Because HLA typing was unavailable for some donors at each locus, only the typed subset was used in association tests. A later analysis found that TCR association rates varied across HLA loci, with DRB1 alleles showing the most associated TCRs and HLA-C alleles the fewest. In vitro tests confirmed that a few of the cytomegalovirus-associated TCR beta chains recognize cytomegalovirus antigens. The authors suggested that the approach could potentially be extended to other disease states and immunological phenotypes. For the cohort, immune exposure information was limited to CMV serostatus. Broadly in line with IMGT annotations, most TCR beta V segments showed up in productive rearrangements about 90% or about 30% of the time in an earlier analysis of approximately 600 of the donors. This cohort had only TCR beta chains sequenced, and the lack of alpha or paired-chain data limited which features could be detected. Most TCR sequences were seen in very few donors, while some public TCRs were found in many individuals.

The sequenced sample consisted of PBMCs. The sequence was collected from a man between 18 and 29 years old in good health and CMV-seronegative.

This receptor carries the CDR3 CASSVQGDRTDTQYF. The nucleotide sequence is TGTGCCAGCAGCGTCCAGGGGGACCGTACAGATACGCAGTATTTT. This chain is built from TRBV9 and TRBJ2-3, and 7 junctional nucleotides match TRBD1. Trimming leaves V shorter by 2 bases and J shorter by 3 bases, with the junction holding 6 bases beyond the gene matches. The CDR3 measures 15 amino acids from cysteine to phenylalanine. CDR3 DNA only is kept here, 45 bases in frame from base 1. Sequences SGDLS (CDR1) and YYNGEE (CDR2) are obtained from the germline V gene.